These T cell receptor beta chains were read from a single sample in a study of blood T cells in healthy people across ages. Each CDR3 protein is one row after TCRdb ran MiXCR on the 5' RACE reads. The sample shows hundreds of thousands of distinct CDR3 sequences, about 30% of them seen only once. Sequenced: blood. The receptors stem from a woman of 80 years or more in good health. The conserved cysteine and the conserved F or W are not part of the CDR3 here.

>TRBJ1-2|TRBV20-1
SALQGFSTYGYT
>TRBJ1-2|TRBV28
ASSLILGRTGYT
>TRBJ2-1|TRBV4-3
ASSQDGTGTTYNEQF
>TRBJ2-7|TRBV20-1
SAHDPSGGPLYEQY
>TRBJ2-3|TRBV4-1
ASSQGFGLAGGPDSRSAQY
>TRBJ1-2|TRBV7-2
ASSLLQGRIYGYT
>TRBJ2-3|TRBV4-2
ASSQVGTGWTDTQY
>TRBJ1-1|TRBV2
ASRTSNMNTEAF
>TRBJ2-7|TRBV30
AWSAGFSYEQY
>TRBJ2-5|TRBV5-1
ASSLAGQYQETQY
>TRBJ2-3|TRBV6-2/TRBV6-3
ASSYPWTSGGAASTDTQY
>TRBJ2-6|TRBV29-1
SAETGAGANVLT
>TRBJ2-7|TRBV2
AGRGVLSYEQY
>TRBJ2-1|TRBV4-3
ASSRDGRGPGEQF
>TRBJ1-1|TRBV11-2
ASSLVRAGTEAF
>TRBJ2-5|TRBV7-2
ASNREETQY
>TRBJ2-1|TRBV9
ASSVRGDRYNEQF
>TRBJ2-5|TRBV28
ASSRRDRVETQY
>TRBJ2-5|TRBV7-2
ASSLAVKETQY
>TRBJ2-7|TRBV6-5
ASSYSGQASYEQY
>TRBJ2-7|TRBV20-1
SARDGGTGPYEQY
>TRBJ1-5|TRBV28
ASRFWLSNQPQH
>TRBJ2-3|TRBV15
ATSRAWTSGGPSDTQY
>TRBJ1-5|TRBV30
AWSSRGGNQPQH
>TRBJ1-1|TRBV19
ASSHLAGRGNTEAF
>TRBJ2-3|TRBV7-9
ASSPSFTTDTQY
>TRBJ1-2|TRBV10-3
AISVMTGGYGYT
>TRBJ1-1|TRBV10-3
AISGPGPEAF
>TRBJ2-1|TRBV30
AYDTGAAYNEQF
>TRBJ2-7|TRBV20-1
SAGTSGVTYEQY
>TRBJ2-7|TRBV13
ASSLSGLYEQY
>TRBJ1-4|TRBV28
ASKGGINEKLF
>TRBJ2-1|TRBV29-1
SVEVGGGVQTNEQF
>TRBJ1-1|TRBV12-3/TRBV12-4
ASTPTGSEAF
>TRBJ2-2|TRBV2
ASSELGSRTGELF
>TRBJ2-3|TRBV5-1
ASSLEGGRADTQY
>TRBJ1-6|TRBV9
ASSGDRGNSPLH
>TRBJ2-3|TRBV5-1
ASSLWTGATDTQY
>TRBJ2-4|TRBV5-1
ASSLVGSTTIQY
>TRBJ2-5|TRBV6-6
AHSAGGRETQY
>TRBJ1-5|TRBV6-6
ASSRSLNQPQH
>TRBJ1-5|TRBV6-1
ASFKGQGYHPQH
>TRBJ2-3|TRBV11-2
ASSPGLAGLSTDTQY
>TRBJ1-2|TRBV7-2
ASSLRPRDRGIGYT
>TRBJ1-2|TRBV4-2
ASSQDFRVGNYGYT
>TRBJ2-1|TRBV4-2
ASSQGEGDPYNEQF
>TRBJ1-1|TRBV5-1
ASSRTGENTEVF
>TRBJ2-1|TRBV20-1
SARDPPPRGNEQF
>TRBJ2-5|TRBV5-1
ASGQNDRSKETQY
>TRBJ2-5|TRBV7-3
ASSLNGQQETQY